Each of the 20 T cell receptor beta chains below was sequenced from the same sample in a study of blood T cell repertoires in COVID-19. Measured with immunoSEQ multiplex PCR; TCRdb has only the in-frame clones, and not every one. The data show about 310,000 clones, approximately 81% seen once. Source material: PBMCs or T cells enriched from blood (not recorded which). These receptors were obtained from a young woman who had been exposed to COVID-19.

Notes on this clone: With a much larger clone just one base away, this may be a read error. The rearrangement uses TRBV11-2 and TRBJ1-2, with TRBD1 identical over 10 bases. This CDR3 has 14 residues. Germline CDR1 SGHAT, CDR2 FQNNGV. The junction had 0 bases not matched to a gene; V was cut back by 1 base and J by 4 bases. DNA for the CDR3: TGTGCCAGCAGCTTAGGGACAGGGGGCTATGGCTACACCTTC. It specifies CASSLGTGGYGYTF.

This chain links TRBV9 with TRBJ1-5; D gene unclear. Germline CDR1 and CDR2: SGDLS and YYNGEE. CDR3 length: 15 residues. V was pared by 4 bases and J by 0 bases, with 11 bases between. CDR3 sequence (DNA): TGTGCCAGCAGCCGGGGAATAAATAGCAATCAGCCCCAGCATTTT. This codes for CASSRGINSNQPQHF. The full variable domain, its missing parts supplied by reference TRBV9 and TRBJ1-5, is DSGVTQTPKHLITATGQRVTLRCSPRSGDLSVYWYQQSLDQGLQFLIQYYNGEERAKGNILERFSAQQFPDLHSELNLSSLELGDSALYFCASSRGINSNQPQHFGDGTRLSIL.

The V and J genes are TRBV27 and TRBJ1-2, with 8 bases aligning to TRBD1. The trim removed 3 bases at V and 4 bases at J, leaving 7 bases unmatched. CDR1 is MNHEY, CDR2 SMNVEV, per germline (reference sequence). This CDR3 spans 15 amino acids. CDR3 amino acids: CASSFSDRVSYGYTF. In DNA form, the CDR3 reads TGTGCCAGCAGTTTCTCGGACAGGGTCTCCTATGGCTACACCTTC.

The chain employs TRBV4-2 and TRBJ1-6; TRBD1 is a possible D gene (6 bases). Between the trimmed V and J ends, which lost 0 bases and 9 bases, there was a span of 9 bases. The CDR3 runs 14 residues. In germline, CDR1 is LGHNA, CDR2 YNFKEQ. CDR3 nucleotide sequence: TGTGCCAGCAGCCAAGACAGGGGTTTTTCACCCCTCCACTTT. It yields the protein CASSQDRGFSPLHF.

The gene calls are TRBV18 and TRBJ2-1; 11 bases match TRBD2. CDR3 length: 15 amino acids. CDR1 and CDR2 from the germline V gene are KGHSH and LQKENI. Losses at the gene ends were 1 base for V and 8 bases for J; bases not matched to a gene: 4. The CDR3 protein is CASSPLPGLADEQFF. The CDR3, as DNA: TGTGCCAGCTCACCACTCCCGGGACTAGCGGATGAGCAGTTCTTC.

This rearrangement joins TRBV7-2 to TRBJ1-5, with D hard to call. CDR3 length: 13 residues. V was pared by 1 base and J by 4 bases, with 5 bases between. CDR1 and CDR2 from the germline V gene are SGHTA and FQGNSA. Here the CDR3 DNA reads TGTGCCAGCAGCTTAGTCGGTAATCAGCCCCAGCATTTT. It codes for CASSLVGNQPQHF.

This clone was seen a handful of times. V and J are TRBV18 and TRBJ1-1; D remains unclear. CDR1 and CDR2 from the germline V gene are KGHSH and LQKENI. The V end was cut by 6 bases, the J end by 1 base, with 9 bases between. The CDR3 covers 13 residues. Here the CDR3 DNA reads TGTGCCAGCTCGGTACAAGAGAACACTGAAGCTTTCTTT. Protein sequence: CASSVQENTEAFF.

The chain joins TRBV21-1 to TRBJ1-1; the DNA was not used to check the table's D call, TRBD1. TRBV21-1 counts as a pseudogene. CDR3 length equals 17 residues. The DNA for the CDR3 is TGTGCCAGCAGCTCAGGCTCCCTTTCACAGGGGAGCACTGAAGCTTTCTTT. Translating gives CASSSGSLSQGSTEAFF.

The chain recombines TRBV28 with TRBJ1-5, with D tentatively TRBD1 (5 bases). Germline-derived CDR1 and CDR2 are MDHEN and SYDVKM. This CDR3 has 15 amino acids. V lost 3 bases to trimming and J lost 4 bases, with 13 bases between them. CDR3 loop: CASSFQGSGNQPQHF. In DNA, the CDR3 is TGTGCCAGCAGTTTCCAGGGTTCTGGAAATCAGCCCCAGCATTTT. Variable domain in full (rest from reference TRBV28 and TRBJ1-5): DVKVTQSSRYLVKRTGEKVFLECVQDMDHENMFWYRQDPGLGLRLIYFSYDVKMKEKGDIPEGYSVSREKKERFSLILESASTNQTSMYLCASSFQGSGNQPQHFGDGTRLSIL.

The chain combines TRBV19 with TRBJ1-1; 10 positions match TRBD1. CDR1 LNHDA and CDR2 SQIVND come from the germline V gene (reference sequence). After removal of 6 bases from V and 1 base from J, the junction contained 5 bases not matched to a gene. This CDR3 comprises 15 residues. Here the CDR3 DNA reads TGTGCCAGTAGCCGGACAGGGGGTCGGAACACTGAAGCTTTCTTT. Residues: CASSRTGGRNTEAFF.

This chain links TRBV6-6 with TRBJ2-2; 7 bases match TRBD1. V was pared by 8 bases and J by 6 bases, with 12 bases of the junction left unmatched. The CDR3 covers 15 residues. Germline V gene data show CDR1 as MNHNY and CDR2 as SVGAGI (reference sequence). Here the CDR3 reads CASHSRQGDPGELFF. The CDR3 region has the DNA TGTGCCAGCCATTCAAGGCAGGGGGATCCCGGGGAGCTGTTTTTT.

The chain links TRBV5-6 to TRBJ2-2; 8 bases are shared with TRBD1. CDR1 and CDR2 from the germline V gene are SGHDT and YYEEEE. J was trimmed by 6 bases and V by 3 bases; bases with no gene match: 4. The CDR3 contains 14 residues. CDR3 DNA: TGTGCCAGCAGCTCCCAGGGACAGGCCGGGGAGCTGTTTTTT. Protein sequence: CASSSQGQAGELFF.

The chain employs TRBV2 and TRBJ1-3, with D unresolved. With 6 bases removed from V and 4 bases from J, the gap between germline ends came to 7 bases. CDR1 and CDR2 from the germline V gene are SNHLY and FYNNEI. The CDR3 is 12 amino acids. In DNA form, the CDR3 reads TGTGCCAGCAGCGGAGCAGGAAACACCATATATTTT. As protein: CASSGAGNTIYF.

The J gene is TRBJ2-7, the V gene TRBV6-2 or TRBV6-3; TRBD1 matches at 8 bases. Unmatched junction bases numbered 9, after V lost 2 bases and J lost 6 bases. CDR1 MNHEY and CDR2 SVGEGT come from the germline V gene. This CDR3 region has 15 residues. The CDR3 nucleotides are TGTGCCAGCAGTTACCCGAGACAGGGGAGGATCGAGCAGTACTTC. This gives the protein CASSYPRQGRIEQYF.

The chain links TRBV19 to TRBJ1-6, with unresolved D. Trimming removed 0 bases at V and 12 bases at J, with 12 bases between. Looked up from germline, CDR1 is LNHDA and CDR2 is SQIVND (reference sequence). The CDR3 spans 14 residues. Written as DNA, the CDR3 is TGTGCCAGTAGTATAGACCCACCGCAGTTACCCCTCCACTTT. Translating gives CASSIDPPQLPLHF.

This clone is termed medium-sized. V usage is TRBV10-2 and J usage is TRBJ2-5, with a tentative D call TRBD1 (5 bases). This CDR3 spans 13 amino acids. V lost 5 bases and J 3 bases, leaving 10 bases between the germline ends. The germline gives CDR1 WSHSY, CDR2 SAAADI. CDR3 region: CASSRQSEETQYF. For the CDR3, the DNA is TGCGCCAGCAGTAGACAGTCAGAAGAGACCCAGTACTTC.

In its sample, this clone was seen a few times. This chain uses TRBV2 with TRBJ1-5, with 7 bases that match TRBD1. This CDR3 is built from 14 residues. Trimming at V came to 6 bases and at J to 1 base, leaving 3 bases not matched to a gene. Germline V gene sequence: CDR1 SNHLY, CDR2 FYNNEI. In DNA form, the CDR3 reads TGTGCCAGCAGACAGGGGAAAAGCAATCAGCCCCAGCATTTT. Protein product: CASRQGKSNQPQHF.

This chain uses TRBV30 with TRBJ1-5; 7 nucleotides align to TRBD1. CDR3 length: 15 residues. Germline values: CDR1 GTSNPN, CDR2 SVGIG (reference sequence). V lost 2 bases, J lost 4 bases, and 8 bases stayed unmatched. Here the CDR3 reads CAWSISGTANQPQHF. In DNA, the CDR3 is TGTGCCTGGAGTATCTCCGGGACAGCGAATCAGCCCCAGCATTTT. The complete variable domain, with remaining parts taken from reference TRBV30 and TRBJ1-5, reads SQTIHQWPATLVQPVGSPLSLECTVEGTSNPNLYWYRQAAGRGLQLLFYSVGIGQISSEVPQNLSASRPQDRQFILSSKKLLLSDSGFYLCAWSISGTANQPQHFGDGTRLSIL.

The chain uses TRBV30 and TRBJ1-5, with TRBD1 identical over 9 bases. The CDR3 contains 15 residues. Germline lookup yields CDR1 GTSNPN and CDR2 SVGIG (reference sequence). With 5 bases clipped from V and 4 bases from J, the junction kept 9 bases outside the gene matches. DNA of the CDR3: TGTGCCTGGGATTCTGGACAGGGGAGGAATCAGCCCCAGCATTTT. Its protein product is CAWDSGQGRNQPQHF. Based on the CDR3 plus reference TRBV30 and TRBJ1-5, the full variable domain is SQTIHQWPATLVQPVGSPLSLECTVEGTSNPNLYWYRQAAGRGLQLLFYSVGIGQISSEVPQNLSASRPQDRQFILSSKKLLLSDSGFYLCAWDSGQGRNQPQHFGDGTRLSIL.

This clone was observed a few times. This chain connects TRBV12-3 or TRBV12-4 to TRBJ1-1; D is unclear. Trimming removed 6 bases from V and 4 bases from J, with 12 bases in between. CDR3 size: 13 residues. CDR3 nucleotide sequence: TGTGCCAGCAGCAACATCGCGGGCACTGAAGCTTTCTTT. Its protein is CASSNIAGTEAFF.